The text below deals with one TCR beta chain. Its target is not known. This sample is part of a study of siplizumab effects on memory and regulatory T cells. Whole-study context: Run as pairs, the mixed lymphocyte reactions received siplizumab at around 0.93 ug/mL or no drug. Findings of the study overall: Naive T cells were seen as more diverse than memory cells and as major alloresponse contributors. Most proliferating CD4+ or CD8+ clones, roughly 75-97%, had no naive or memory assignment.

The junction had 8 bases not matched to a gene; V was cut back by 4 bases and J by 6 bases. This CDR3 has 16 residues. CDR1 is SGDLS, CDR2 YYNGEE, per germline. Profiled with immunoSEQ multiplex PCR; TCRdb holds only in-frame clones, not every one. The sample shows roughly 18,000 clones, approximately 46% of them seen only once. Mixed lymphocyte reaction cells were cocultured at 37°C for 5 to 7 days. The authors labelled responder PBMCs with CFSE and stimulator PBMCs with Violet Dye, and mixed them 1:1. The sample comprised CFSE-low (dividing) CD4+ T cells sorted from an allogeneic mixed lymphocyte reaction. The gene calls are TRBV9 and TRBJ1-4; 11 bases are a match to TRBD1. This TCR derives from a human donor in good health; the cells came from an allogeneic mixed lymphocyte reaction. CDR3: CASSPDRGQVYEKLFF. In DNA form, the CDR3 reads TGTGCCAGCAGCCCGGACAGGGGGCAGGTGTATGAAAAACTGTTTTTT. The full variable domain, its missing parts supplied by reference TRBV9 and TRBJ1-4, is DSGVTQTPKHLITATGQRVTLRCSPRSGDLSVYWYQQSLDQGLQFLIQYYNGEERAKGNILERFSAQQFPDLHSELNLSSLELGDSALYFCASSPDRGQVYEKLFFGSGTQLSVL.